Listed below are T cell receptor beta chains from one sample, sequenced in a study of control samples from healthy donors and cancer patients. Some clones are missing from TCRdb's copy, which holds only in-frame ones; the method was immunoSEQ multiplex PCR. The table lists around 200,000 clones, roughly 93% of them singletons, with roughly 1.5% in the top ten. Sample: blood. All receptors derive from a man between 18 and 29 years old in good health. Each CDR3 is given without its conserved first and last residue. The D gene is left open where the match is weak.

j_gene,d_gene,v_gene,CDR3aa
TRBJ2-3,NA,TRBV29-1,SVAGEDTQY
TRBJ1-3,NA,TRBV3-1/TRBV3-2,ASSPLVATSGNTIY
TRBJ1-1,NA,TRBV10-3,AISQTQGKSDTEAF
TRBJ2-2,NA,TRBV4-2,ASSQVEYAGELF
TRBJ1-1,NA,TRBV6-1,ASSEAVFTEAF
TRBJ1-1,NA,TRBV13,ASSLTWPPAF
TRBJ2-7,NA,TRBV5-6,ASSPPTGRYEQY
TRBJ1-3,NA,TRBV5-1,ASSPRRLYDTGNTIY
TRBJ2-5,NA,TRBV3-1/TRBV3-2,ASSQDLGTLAETQY
TRBJ2-4,NA,TRBV2,ASSLTEVAKNIQY